These 4 T cell receptor beta chains originate from one sample sequenced in a study of T cell responses to AZD1222 COVID-19 vaccine. Clones were read by immunoSEQ multiplex PCR, and TCRdb kept only the in-frame ones, dropping some. The table has over 85,000 clones, around 90% seen once. Sequenced material: peripheral blood, taken 28 days after the second AZD1222 dose. The receptors were gathered from an adult who received the AZD1222 COVID-19 vaccine.

CDR3 nucleotides: TGTGCCAGCAGCCCACGCGGGGGGGGAGCTAACTATGGCTACACCTTC. Residues: CASSPRGGGANYGYTF. This sequence joins TRBV5-8 and TRBJ1-2, with D maybe TRBD1 (5 bases). V lost 4 bases, J lost 0 bases, and 16 bases lay in between. From germline, CDR1 is SGHTS and CDR2 YDEGEE. CDR3 length: 16 residues.

This chain links TRBV19 with TRBJ1-5, with a tentative D call TRBD1 (5 bases). V lost 9 bases, J lost 6 bases, and 18 bases lay in between. This CDR3 has 14 residues. The V gene's germline CDR1 is LNHDA and CDR2 SQIVND (reference sequence). The CDR3 loop is CASSWGERGQPQHF. The CDR3 DNA reads as TGTGCCAGCAGTTGGGGGGAGAGAGGTCAGCCCCAGCATTTT.

The chain recombines TRBV6-5 with TRBJ1-1; the D gene is possibly TRBD1 (6 bases). Germline V gives CDR1 MNHEY, CDR2 SVGAGI. The V end was cut by 0 bases, the J end by 3 bases, with 8 bases between. The CDR3 has 14 residues. CDR3 protein: CASSYSGAHTEAFF. The CDR3 coding sequence is TGTGCCAGCAGTTACTCGGGGGCACACACTGAAGCTTTCTTT.

The chain recombines TRBV29-1 with TRBJ1-5; TRBD1 aligns across 12 bases. V trimming: 4 bases; J trimming: 8 bases; junction bases outside the gene matches: 9. From germline, CDR1 is SQVTM and CDR2 ANQGSEA. This CDR3 has 15 amino acids. The CDR3 DNA follows: TGCAGCGTTGGAAGGGGGACAGGGGGCCAGGAGCCCCAGCATTTT. It encodes CSVGRGTGGQEPQHF. The full variable domain, in which reference TRBV29-1 and TRBJ1-5 provide the parts outside the CDR3, is SAVISQKPSRDICQRGTSLTIQCQVDSQVTMMFWYRQQPGQSLTLIATANQGSEATYESGFVIDKFPISRPNLTFSTLTVSNMSPEDSSIYLCSVGRGTGGQEPQHFGDGTRLSIL.